This TCR beta chain came from a study of radiation and T cells in renal cell carcinoma. TCRdb keeps only in-frame clones here, not all; method: immunoSEQ multiplex PCR. This table has roughly 120,000 clones, over 75% appearing once. Described time point: blood 2 weeks post-SBRT. Indicated treatment: 15 Gy SBRT to primary tumor, nephrectomy 4 weeks later. Radiation-treated patients gave blood at baseline, week 2 and week 4. This clonotype originated in a woman aged 60-70 years with renal cell carcinoma. The input for sequencing was blood, taken from a patient whose treatment included radiotherapy and nephrectomy.

The CDR3 here is CASSLTSGGSYEQYF. The CDR3 bases are TGTGCCAGCAGTCTGACTAGCGGGGGGTCCTACGAGCAGTACTTC. The genes are TRBV6-5 and TRBJ2-7; 13 positions agree with TRBD2. Germline V gene lookup returns CDR1 MNHEY and CDR2 SVGAGI. Trimming removed 5 bases from V and 1 base from J; junction bases left unmatched: 2. CDR3 length: 15 residues.